Below, one TCR beta chain is given with its context. Its antigen remains unidentified. Sequencing was performed with immunoSEQ multiplex PCR; in TCRdb, only in-frame clones are kept and a portion is missing. The table includes 93,000 or so clones, approximately 88% detected once. V gave up 8 bases and J gave up 4 bases; unmatched junction bases: 8. This CDR3 contains 14 residues. Germline V gene data show CDR1 as MDHEN and CDR2 as SYDVKM. This sample stems from a study of T cell responses to AZD1222 COVID-19 vaccine. Study outcomes and limitations: It should be noted that donors were predominantly white British and more often female, and clonal diversity was possibly underestimated.

The chain carries TRBV28 and TRBJ2-3; 8 nucleotides match TRBD1. The clonotype comes from an adult in good health. Here the sequenced sample was peripheral blood, taken on day 0 of AZD1222 vaccination. This chain's CDR3 is CASFRQGLSDTQYF. CDR3 nucleotide sequence: TGTGCCAGCTTTAGACAGGGGCTATCAGATACGCAGTATTTT. The whole variable domain, remainder taken from reference TRBV28 and TRBJ2-3, is DVKVTQSSRYLVKRTGEKVFLECVQDMDHENMFWYRQDPGLGLRLIYFSYDVKMKEKGDIPEGYSVSREKKERFSLILESASTNQTSMYLCASFRQGLSDTQYFGPGTRLTVL.